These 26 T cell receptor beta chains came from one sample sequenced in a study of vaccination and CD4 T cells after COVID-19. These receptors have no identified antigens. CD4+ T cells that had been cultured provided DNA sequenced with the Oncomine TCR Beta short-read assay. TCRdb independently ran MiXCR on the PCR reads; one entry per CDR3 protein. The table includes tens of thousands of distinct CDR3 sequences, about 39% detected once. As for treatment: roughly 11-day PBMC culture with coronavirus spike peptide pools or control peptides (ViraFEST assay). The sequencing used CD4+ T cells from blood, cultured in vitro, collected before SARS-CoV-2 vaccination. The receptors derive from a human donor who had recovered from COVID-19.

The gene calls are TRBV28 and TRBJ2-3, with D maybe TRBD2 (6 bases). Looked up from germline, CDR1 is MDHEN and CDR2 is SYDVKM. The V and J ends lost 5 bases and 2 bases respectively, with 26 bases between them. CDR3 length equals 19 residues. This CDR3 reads CASSLNVGDLFRSTDTQYF. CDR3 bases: TGTGCCAGCAGTCTCAACGTTGGGGACTTATTCCGCTCCACAGATACGCAGTATTTT.

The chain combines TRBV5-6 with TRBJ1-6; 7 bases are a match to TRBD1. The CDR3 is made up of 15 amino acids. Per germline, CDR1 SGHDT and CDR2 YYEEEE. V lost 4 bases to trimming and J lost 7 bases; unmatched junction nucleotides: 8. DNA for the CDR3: TGTGCCAGCAGCAGGGGACAGCTACTAAATTCACCCCTCCACTTT. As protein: CASSRGQLLNSPLHF.

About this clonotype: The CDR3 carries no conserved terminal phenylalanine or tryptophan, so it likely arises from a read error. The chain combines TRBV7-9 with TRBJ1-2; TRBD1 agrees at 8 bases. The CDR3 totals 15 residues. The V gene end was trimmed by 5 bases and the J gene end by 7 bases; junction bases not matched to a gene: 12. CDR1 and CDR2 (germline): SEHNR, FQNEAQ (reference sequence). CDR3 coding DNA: TGTGCCAGCAGCCCCCACGCAGCAGGGGGCCTTGGCTACACCTCC. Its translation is CASSPHAAGGLGYTS.

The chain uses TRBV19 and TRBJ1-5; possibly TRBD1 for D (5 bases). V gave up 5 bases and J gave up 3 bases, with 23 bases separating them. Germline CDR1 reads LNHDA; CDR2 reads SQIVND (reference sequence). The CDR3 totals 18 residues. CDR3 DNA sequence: TGTGCCAGTAGTCCCACAATACGTCCGGGACGGCTCAATCAGCCCCAGCATTTT. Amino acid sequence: CASSPTIRPGRLNQPQHF.

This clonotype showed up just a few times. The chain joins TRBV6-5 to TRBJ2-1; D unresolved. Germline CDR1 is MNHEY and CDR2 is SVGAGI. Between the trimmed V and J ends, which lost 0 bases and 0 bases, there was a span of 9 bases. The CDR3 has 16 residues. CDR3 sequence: CASSYSIRPSYNEQFF. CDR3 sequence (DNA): TGTGCCAGCAGTTACTCGATCAGGCCCTCCTACAATGAGCAGTTCTTC.

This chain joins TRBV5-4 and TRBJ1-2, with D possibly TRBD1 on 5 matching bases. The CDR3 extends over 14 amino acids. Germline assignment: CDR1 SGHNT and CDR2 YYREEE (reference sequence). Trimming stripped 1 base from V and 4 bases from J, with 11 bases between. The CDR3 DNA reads TGTGCCAGCAGCTTGAGTGCGACAGCCTATGGCTACACCTTC. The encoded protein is CASSLSATAYGYTF.

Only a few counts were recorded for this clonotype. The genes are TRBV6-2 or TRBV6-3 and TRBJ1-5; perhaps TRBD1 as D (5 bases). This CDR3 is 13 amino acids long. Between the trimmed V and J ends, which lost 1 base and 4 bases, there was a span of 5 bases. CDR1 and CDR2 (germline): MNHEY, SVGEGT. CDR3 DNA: TGTGCCAGCAGTTACTGGGGGAATCAGCCCCAGCATTTT. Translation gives CASSYWGNQPQHF.

The CDR3 region is CSAPGGRGSYNEQFF. In nucleotides, the CDR3 is TGCAGTGCCCCGGGGGGCAGGGGCTCCTACAATGAGCAGTTCTTC. The V and J genes are TRBV20-1 and TRBJ2-1; a weak D match, TRBD2 (7 bases). The CDR3 has 15 amino acids. Trimming took 6 bases from V and 0 from J, leaving 15 bases between them. The V gene's germline CDR1 is DFQATT and CDR2 SNEGSKA (reference sequence).

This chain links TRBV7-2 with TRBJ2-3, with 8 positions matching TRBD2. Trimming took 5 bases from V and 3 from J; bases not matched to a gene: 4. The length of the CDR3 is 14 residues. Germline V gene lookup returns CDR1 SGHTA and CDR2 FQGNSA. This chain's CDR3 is CASSPGLVTDTQYF. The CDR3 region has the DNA TGTGCCAGCAGCCCGGGACTAGTAACAGATACGCAGTATTTT. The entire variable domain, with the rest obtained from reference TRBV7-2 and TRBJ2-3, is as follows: GAGVSQSPSNKVTEKGKDVELRCDPISGHTALYWYRQSLGQGLEFLIYFQGNSAPDKSGLPSDRFSAERTGGSVSTLTIQRTQQEDSAVYLCASSPGLVTDTQYFGPGTRLTVL.

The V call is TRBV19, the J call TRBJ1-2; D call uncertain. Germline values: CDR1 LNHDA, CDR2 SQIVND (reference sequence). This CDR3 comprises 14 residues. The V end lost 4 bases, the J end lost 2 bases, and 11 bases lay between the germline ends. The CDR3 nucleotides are TGTGCCAGTAGTACTACGGGTTTAAACTATGGCTACACCTTC. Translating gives CASSTTGLNYGYTF.

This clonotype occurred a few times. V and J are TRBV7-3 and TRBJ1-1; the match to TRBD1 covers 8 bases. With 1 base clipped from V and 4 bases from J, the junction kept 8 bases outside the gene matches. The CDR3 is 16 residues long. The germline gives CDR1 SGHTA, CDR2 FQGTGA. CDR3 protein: CASSLRPGTGATEAFF. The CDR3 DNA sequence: TGTGCCAGCAGCTTAAGGCCCGGGACAGGCGCCACTGAAGCTTTCTTT.

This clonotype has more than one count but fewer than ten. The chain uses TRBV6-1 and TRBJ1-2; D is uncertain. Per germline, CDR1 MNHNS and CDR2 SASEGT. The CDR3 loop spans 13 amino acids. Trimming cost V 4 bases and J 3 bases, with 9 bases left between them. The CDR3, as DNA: TGTGCCAGCAGTGCGGCAGTTGACTATGGCTACACCTTC. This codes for CASSAAVDYGYTF.

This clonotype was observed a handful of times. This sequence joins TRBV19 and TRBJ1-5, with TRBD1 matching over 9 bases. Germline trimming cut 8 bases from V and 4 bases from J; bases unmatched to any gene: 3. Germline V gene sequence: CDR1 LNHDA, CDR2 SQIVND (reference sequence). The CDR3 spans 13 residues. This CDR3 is CASGDRVNQPQHF. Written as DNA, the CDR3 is TGTGCCAGTGGGGACAGGGTGAATCAGCCCCAGCATTTT.

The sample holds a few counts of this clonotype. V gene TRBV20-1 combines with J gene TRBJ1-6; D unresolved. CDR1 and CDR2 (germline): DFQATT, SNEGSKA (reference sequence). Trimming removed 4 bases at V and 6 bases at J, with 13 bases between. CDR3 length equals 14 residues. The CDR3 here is CSAISDGPNSPLHF. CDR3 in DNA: TGCAGTGCTATCAGTGACGGACCTAATTCACCCCTCCACTTT.

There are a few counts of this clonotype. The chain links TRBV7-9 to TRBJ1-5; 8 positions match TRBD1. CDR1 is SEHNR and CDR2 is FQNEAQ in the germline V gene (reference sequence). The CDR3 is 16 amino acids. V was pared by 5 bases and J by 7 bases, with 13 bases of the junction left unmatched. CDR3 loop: CASSLRGQIRPQPQHF. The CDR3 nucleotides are TGTGCCAGCAGCCTCAGGGGGCAGATACGTCCCCAGCCCCAGCATTTT.

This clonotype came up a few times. In DNA, the CDR3 is TGTGCCAGTAGTATCAGGGAGGACACCGGGGAGCTGTTTTTT. As protein: CASSIREDTGELFF. The gene calls are TRBV19 and TRBJ2-2, with D perhaps TRBD2 (6 bases). The V gene's germline CDR1 is LNHDA and CDR2 SQIVND (reference sequence). With 3 bases removed from V and 3 bases from J, the gap between germline ends came to 8 bases. CDR3 length: 14 residues.

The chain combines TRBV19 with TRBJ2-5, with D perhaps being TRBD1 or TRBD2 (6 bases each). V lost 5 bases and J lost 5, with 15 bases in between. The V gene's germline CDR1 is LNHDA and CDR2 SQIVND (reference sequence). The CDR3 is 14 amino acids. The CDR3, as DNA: TGTGCCAGTAGTTCCAAGGGGGGAAGGGAGACCCAGTACTTC. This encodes CASSSKGGRETQYF.

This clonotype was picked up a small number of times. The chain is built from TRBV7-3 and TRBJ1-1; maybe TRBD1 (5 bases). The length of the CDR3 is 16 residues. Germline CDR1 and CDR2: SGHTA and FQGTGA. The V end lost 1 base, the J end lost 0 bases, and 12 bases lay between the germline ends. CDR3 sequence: CASSLNGKDMNTEAFF. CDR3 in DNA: TGTGCCAGCAGCTTAAATGGAAAGGACATGAACACTGAAGCTTTCTTT.

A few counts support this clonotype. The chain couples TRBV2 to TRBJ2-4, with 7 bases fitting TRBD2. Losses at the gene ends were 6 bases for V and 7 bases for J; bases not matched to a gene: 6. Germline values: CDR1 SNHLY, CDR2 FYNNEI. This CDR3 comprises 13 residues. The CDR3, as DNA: TGTGCCAGCAGGGCGGGAGCGGGGAACATTCAGTACTTC. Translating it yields CASRAGAGNIQYF.

DNA of the CDR3: TGTGCCAGCAGCTCACCCCGGACAGATACCTACGAGCAGTACTTC. Residues: CASSSPRTDTYEQYF. The gene calls are TRBV7-9 and TRBJ2-7, with a weak D call TRBD1 (6 bases). The CDR3 runs to 15 residues. Germline CDR1 reads SEHNR; CDR2 reads FQNEAQ (reference sequence). V was clipped by 4 bases and J by 2 bases, with 15 bases between them.

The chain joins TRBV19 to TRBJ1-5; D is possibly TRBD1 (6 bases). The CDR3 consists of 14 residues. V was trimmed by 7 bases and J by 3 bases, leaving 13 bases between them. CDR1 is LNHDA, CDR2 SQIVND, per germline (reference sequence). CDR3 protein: CASIPQGSNQPQHF. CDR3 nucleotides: TGTGCCAGTATCCCACAGGGATCCAATCAGCCCCAGCATTTT. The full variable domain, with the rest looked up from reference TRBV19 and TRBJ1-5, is DGGITQSPKYLFRKEGQNVTLSCEQNLNHDAMYWYRQDPGQGLRLIYYSQIVNDFQKGDIAEGYSVSREKKESFPLTVTSAQKNPTAFYLCASIPQGSNQPQHFGDGTRLSIL.

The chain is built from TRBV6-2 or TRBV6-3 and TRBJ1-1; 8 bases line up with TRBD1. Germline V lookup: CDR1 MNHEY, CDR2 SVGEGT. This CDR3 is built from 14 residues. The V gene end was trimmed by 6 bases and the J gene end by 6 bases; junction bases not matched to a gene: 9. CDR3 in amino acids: CASSYHRQGSEAFF. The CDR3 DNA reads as TGTGCCAGCAGCTACCATCGACAGGGGTCTGAAGCTTTCTTT.

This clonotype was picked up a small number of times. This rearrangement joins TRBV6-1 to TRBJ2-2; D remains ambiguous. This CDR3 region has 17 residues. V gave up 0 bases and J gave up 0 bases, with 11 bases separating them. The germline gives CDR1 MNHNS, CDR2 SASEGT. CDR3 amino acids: CASSEAASAANTGELFF. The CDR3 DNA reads TGTGCCAGCAGTGAAGCAGCCTCAGCAGCGAACACCGGGGAGCTGTTTTTT.

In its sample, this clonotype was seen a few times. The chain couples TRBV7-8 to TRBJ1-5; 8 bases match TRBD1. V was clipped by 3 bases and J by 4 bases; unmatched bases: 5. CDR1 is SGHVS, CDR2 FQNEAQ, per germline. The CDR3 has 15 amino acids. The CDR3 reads CASSFLTGVNQPQHF. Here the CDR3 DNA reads TGTGCCAGCAGCTTCCTGACAGGGGTAAATCAGCCCCAGCATTTT. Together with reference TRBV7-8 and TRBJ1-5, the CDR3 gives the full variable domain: GAGVSQSPRYKVAKRGQDVALRCDPISGHVSLFWYQQALGQGPEFLTYFQNEAQLDKSGLPSDRFFAERPEGSVSTLKIQRTQQEDSAVYLCASSFLTGVNQPQHFGDGTRLSIL.

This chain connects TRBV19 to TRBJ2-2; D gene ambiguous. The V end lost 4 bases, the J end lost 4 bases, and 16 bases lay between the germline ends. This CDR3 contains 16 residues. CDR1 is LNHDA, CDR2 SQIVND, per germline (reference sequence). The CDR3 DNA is TGTGCCAGTAGTAATCGGCGGAGACCCAGCACCGGGGAGCTGTTTTTT. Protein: CASSNRRRPSTGELFF. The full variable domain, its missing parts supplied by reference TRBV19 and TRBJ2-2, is DGGITQSPKYLFRKEGQNVTLSCEQNLNHDAMYWYRQDPGQGLRLIYYSQIVNDFQKGDIAEGYSVSREKKESFPLTVTSAQKNPTAFYLCASSNRRRPSTGELFFGEGSRLTVL.

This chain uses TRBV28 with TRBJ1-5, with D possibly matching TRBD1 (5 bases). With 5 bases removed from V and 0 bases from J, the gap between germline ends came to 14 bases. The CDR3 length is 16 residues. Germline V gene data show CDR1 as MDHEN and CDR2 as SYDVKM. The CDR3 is CASSPHQGLSNQPQHF. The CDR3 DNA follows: TGTGCCAGCAGTCCTCATCAGGGACTTAGCAATCAGCCCCAGCATTTT.